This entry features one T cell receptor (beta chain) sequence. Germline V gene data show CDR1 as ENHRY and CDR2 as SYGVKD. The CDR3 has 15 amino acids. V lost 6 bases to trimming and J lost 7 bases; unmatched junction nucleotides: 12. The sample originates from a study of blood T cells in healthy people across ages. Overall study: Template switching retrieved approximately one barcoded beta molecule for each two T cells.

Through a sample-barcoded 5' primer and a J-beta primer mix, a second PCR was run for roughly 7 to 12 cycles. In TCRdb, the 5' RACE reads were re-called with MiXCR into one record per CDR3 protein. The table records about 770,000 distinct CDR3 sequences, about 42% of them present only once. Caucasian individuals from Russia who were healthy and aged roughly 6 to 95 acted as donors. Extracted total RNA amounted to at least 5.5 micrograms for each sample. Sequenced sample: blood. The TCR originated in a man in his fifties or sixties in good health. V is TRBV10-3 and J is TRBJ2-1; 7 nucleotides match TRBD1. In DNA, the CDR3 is TGTGCCATCAGGCCAGATCAGGGGGAATTGAATGAGCAGTTCTTC. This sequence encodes CAIRPDQGELNEQFF.